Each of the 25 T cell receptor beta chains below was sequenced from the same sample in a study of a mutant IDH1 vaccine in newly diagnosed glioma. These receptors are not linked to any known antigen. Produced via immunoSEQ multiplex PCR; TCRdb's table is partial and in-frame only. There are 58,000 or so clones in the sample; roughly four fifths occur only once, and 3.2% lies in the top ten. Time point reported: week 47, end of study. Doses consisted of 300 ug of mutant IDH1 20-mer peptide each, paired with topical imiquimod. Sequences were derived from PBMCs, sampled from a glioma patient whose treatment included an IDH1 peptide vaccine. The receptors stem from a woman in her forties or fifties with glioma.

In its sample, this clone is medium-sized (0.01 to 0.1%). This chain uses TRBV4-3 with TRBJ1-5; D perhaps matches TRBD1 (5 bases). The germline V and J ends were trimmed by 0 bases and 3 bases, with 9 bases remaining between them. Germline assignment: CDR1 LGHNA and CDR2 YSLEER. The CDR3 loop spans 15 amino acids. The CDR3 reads CASSQDQGSNQPQHF. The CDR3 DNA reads TGCGCCAGCAGCCAAGATCAGGGTTCCAATCAGCCCCAGCATTTT.

The CDR3 DNA reads TGTGCCAGTAGTATTGAGTGGGGGGGCGGTCTGCCCCAGCATTTT. Translating gives CASSIEWGGGLPQHF. The chain joins TRBV19 to TRBJ1-5; weak D call: TRBD1 (6 bases). Germline assignment: CDR1 LNHDA and CDR2 SQIVND (reference sequence). The CDR3 length is 15 residues. V was shortened by 3 bases and J by 9 bases, with 18 bases between the two germline ends.

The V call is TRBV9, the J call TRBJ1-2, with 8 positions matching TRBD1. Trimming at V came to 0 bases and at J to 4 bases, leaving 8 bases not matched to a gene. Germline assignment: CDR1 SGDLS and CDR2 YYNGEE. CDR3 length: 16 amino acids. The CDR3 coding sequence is TGTGCCAGCAGCGTAGTAGCTGGGACAGGCCTCTATGGCTACACCTTC. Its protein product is CASSVVAGTGLYGYTF. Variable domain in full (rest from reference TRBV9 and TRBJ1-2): DSGVTQTPKHLITATGQRVTLRCSPRSGDLSVYWYQQSLDQGLQFLIQYYNGEERAKGNILERFSAQQFPDLHSELNLSSLELGDSALYFCASSVVAGTGLYGYTFGSGTRLTVV.

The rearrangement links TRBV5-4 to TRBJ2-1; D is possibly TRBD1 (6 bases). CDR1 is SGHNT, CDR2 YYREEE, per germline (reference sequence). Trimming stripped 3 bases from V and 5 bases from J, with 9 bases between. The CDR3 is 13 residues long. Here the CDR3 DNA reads TGTGCCAGCAGCTACGGACAGAACAATGAGCAGTTCTTC. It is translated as CASSYGQNNEQFF. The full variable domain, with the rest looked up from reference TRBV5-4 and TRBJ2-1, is ETGVTQSPTHLIKTRGQQVTLRCSSQSGHNTVSWYQQALGQGPQFIFQYYREEENGRGNFPPRFSGLQFPNYSSELNVNALELDDSALYLCASSYGQNNEQFFGPGTRLTVL.

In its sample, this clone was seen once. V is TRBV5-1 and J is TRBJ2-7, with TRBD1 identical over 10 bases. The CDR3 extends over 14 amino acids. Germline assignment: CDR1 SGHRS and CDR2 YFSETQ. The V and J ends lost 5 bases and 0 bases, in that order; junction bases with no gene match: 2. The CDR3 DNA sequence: TGCGCCAGCAGGTGGACAGGGGGCTCCTACGAGCAGTACTTC. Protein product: CASRWTGGSYEQYF.

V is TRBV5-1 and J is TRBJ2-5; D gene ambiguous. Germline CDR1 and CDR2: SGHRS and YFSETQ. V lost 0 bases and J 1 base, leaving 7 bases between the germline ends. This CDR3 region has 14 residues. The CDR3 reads CASSLGHLQETQYF. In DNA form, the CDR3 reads TGCGCCAGCAGCTTGGGACACCTCCAAGAGACCCAGTACTTC.

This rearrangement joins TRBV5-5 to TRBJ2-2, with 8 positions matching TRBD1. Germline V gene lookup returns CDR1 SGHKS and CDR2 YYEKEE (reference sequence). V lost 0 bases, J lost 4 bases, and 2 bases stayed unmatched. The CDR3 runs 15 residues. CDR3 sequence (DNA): TGTGCCAGCAGCTTGGGACAGGGGCCCACCGGGGAGCTGTTTTTT. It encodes CASSLGQGPTGELFF.

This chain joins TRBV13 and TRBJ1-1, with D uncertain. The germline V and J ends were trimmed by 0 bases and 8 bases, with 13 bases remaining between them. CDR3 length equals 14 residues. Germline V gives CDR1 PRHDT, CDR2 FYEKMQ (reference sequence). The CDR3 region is CASSLGSGGHEAFF. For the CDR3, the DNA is TGTGCCAGCAGCTTAGGCTCGGGTGGTCACGAAGCTTTCTTT.

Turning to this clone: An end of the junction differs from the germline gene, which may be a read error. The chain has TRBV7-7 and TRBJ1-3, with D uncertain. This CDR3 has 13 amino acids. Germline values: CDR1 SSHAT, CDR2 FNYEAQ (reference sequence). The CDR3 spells CASSEGSGNTIYF. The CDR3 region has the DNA TGTGCTAGCAGCGAGGGATCCGGAAACACCATATATTTT.

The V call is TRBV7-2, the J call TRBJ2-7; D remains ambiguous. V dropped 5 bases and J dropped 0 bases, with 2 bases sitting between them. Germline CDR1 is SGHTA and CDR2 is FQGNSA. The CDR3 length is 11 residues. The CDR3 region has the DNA TGTGCCAGCAGCCCCTCCTACGAGCAGTACTTC. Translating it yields CASSPSYEQYF.

As DNA, the CDR3 is TGCAGCGTTTTAGGTGAGGCAGGCTCTGGAAACACCATATATTTT. It codes for CSVLGEAGSGNTIYF. This rearrangement joins TRBV29-1 to TRBJ1-3; unclear D gene. The ends were cut back, 5 bases at V and 0 bases at J, with 14 bases in the middle. The germline V gene has CDR1 SQVTM and CDR2 ANQGSEA. This CDR3 contains 15 residues.

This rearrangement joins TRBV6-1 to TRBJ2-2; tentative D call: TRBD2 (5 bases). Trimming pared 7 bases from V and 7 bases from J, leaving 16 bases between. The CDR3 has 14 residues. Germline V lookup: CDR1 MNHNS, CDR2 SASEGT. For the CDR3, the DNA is TGTGCCAGCACTCTAGCCCCCGAGCTCGGGGAGCTGTTTTTT. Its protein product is CASTLAPELGELFF.

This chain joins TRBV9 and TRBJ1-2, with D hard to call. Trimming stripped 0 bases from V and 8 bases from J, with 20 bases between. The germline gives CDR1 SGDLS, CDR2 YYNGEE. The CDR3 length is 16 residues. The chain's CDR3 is CASSVVGRRKREGYTF. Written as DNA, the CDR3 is TGTGCCAGCAGCGTAGTAGGGCGCCGTAAAAGAGAAGGCTACACCTTC.

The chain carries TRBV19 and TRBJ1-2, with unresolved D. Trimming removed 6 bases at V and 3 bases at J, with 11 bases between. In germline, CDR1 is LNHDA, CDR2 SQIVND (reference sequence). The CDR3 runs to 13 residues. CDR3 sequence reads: CASRRVSDYGYTF. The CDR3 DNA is TGTGCCAGTAGGCGGGTCAGTGACTATGGCTACACCTTC.

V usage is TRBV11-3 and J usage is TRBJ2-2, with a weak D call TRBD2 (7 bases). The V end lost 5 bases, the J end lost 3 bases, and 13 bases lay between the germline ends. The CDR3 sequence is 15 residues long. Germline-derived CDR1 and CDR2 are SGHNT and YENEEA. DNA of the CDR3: TGTGCCAGCAGCATCGGGGGGCGGGACACCGGGGAGCTGTTTTTT. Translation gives CASSIGGRDTGELFF. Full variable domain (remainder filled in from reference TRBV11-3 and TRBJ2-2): EAGVVQSPRYKIIEKKQPVAFWCNPISGHNTLYWYLQNLGQGPELLIRYENEEAVDDSQLPKDRFSAERLKGVDSTLKIQPAELGDSAVYLCASSIGGRDTGELFFGEGSRLTVL.

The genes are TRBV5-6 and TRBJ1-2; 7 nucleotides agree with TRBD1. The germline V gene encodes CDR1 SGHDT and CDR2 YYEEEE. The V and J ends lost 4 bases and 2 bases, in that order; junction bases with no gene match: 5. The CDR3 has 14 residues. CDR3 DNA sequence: TGTGCCAGCAGCGGGGGACAGTTAAACTATGGCTACACCTTC. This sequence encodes CASSGGQLNYGYTF.

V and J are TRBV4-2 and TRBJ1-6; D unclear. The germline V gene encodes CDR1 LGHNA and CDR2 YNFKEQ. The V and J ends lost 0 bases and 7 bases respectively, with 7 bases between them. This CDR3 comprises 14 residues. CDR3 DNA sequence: TGTGCCAGCAGCCAAGACTCAGCGAATTCACCCCTCCACTTT. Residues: CASSQDSANSPLHF.

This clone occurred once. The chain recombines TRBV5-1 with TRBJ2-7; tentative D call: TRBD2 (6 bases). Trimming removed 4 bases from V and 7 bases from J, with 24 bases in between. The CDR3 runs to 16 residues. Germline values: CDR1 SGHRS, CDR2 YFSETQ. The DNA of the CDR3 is TGCGCCAGCAGCCCCCAGTATAACAGTGGGAGGAGGGAGCAGTACTTC. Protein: CASSPQYNSGRREQYF.

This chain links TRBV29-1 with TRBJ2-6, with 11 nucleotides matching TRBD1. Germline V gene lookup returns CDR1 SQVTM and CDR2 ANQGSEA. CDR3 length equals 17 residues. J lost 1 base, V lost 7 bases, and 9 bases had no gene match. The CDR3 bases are TGCAGCGCAGCCGGGACAGGGGGATTATCTGGGGCCAACGTCCTGACTTTC. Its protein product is CSAAGTGGLSGANVLTF.

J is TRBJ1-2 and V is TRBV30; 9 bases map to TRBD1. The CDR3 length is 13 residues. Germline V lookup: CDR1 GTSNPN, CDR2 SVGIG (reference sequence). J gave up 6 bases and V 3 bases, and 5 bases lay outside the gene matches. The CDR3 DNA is TGTGCCTGGAGAGCCGACAGGGGGAATGGCTACACCTTC. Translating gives CAWRADRGNGYTF.

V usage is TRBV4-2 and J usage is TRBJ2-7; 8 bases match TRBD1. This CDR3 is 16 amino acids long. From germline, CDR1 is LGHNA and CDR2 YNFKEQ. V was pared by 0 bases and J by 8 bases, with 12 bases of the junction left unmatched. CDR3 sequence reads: CASSQDLRGQGPKQYF. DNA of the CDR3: TGTGCCAGCAGCCAAGATCTAAGAGGACAGGGTCCAAAGCAGTACTTC.

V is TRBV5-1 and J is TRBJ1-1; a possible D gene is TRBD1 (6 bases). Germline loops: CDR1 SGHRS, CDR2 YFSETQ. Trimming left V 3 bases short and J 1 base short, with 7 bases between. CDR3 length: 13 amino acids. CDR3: CASSSGQNTEAFF. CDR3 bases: TGCGCCAGCAGCTCGGGACAGAACACTGAAGCTTTCTTT.

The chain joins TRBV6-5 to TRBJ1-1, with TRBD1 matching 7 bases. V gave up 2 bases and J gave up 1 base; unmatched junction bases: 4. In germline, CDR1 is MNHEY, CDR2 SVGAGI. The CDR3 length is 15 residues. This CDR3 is CASSYGAGGNTEAFF. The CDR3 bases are TGTGCCAGCAGTTACGGGGCAGGGGGGAACACTGAAGCTTTCTTT.

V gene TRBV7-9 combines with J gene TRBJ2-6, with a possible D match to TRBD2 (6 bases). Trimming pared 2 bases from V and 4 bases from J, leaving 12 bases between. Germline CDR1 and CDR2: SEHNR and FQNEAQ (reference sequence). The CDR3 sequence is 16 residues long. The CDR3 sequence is CASSLLGGTGANVLTF. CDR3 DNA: TGTGCCAGCAGCTTATTGGGCGGGACGGGGGCCAACGTCCTGACTTTC.

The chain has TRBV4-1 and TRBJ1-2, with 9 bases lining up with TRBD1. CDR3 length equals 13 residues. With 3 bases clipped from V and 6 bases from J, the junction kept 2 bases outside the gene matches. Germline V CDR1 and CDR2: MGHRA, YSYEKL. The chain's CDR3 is CASSHRDRDGYTF. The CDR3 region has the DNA TGCGCCAGCAGCCATAGGGACAGGGATGGCTACACCTTC.